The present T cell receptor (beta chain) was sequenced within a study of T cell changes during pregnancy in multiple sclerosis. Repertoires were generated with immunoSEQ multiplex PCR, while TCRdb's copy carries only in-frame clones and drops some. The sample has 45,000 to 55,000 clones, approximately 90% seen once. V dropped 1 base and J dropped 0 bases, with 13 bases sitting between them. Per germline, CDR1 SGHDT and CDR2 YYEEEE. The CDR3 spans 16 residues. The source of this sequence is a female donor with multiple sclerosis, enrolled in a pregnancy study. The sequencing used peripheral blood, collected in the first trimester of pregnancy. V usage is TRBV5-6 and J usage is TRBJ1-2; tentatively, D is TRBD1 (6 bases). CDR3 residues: CASSLFGGAANYGYTF. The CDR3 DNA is TGTGCCAGCAGCTTGTTTGGGGGGGCGGCTAACTATGGCTACACCTTC.